A single sample is the source of the 27 T cell receptor beta chains below, sequenced in a study of T-cell memory formation after mild COVID-19. Via MiXCR, TCRdb re-called the 5' RACE reads, giving one row per CDR3 protein. Among approximately 230,000 distinct CDR3 sequences listed, about 16% were seen once. Sequencing was carried out using PBMCs or a T cell subset sorted from them (not recorded which). These receptors all come from a man aged 18-30 years who had mild COVID-19 (a few samples of this study predate the infection). Cell type and time point are not known.

V gene TRBV19 combines with J gene TRBJ2-2; D is uncertain. The CDR3 has 12 residues. V lost 1 base and J 13 bases, leaving 10 bases between the germline ends. Germline loops: CDR1 LNHDA, CDR2 SQIVND (reference sequence). DNA for the CDR3: TGTGCCAGTAGTATAGCCCCGCTAGGGCTGTTTTTT. Translated, it gives CASSIAPLGLFF.

This clonotype was detected only a few times. This chain links TRBV5-1 with TRBJ1-6, with 11 bases matching TRBD1. The CDR3 contains 16 residues. V dropped 5 bases and J dropped 6; count of bases not matched to a gene: 7. Germline CDR1 SGHRS, CDR2 YFSETQ. The CDR3 DNA follows: TGCGCCAGCAGTCGGGGACAGGGGGTGTCTAATTCACCCCTCCACTTT. As protein: CASSRGQGVSNSPLHF. Full variable domain (remainder filled in from reference TRBV5-1 and TRBJ1-6): KAGVTQTPRYLIKTRGQQVTLSCSPISGHRSVSWYQQTPGQGLQFLFEYFSETQRNKGNFPGRFSGRQFSNSRSEMNVSTLELGDSALYLCASSRGQGVSNSPLHFGNGTRLTVT.

This clonotype has only a few counts. The chain couples TRBV7-3 to TRBJ2-2; D is unresolved. The V gene's germline CDR1 is SGHTA and CDR2 FQGTGA. CDR3 length: 12 residues. The germline V and J ends were trimmed by 0 bases and 6 bases, with 2 bases remaining between them. The CDR3 sequence: CASSLTPGELFF. Written as DNA, the CDR3 is TGTGCCAGCAGCTTAACTCCCGGGGAGCTGTTTTTT.

Many counts were recorded for this clonotype. The genes are TRBV5-1 and TRBJ2-1; 7 bases match TRBD2. Germline CDR1 and CDR2: SGHRS and YFSETQ. The CDR3 runs 14 residues. The V segment lost 3 bases and the J segment 0 bases; nucleotides outside the gene matches: 0. The CDR3 DNA reads TGCGCCAGCAGCTCGGGGGGCTCCTACAATGAGCAGTTCTTC. Its translation is CASSSGGSYNEQFF.

The CDR3 DNA follows: TGTGCCAGCAGTTACTTCGGTGGTGCTGAAGCTTTCTTT. Translating gives CASSYFGGAEAFF. The chain is built from TRBV6-6 and TRBJ1-1; D is unclear. Trimming took off 1 base at V and 6 bases at J, with 9 bases between the two ends. CDR1 and CDR2 (germline): MNHNY, SVGAGI (reference sequence). The CDR3 contains 13 residues.

The rearrangement uses TRBV6-6 and TRBJ2-3, with D hard to call. V lost 0 bases, J lost 2 bases, and 12 bases lay in between. Germline values: CDR1 MNHNY, CDR2 SVGAGI (reference sequence). CDR3 length equals 16 residues. The DNA for the CDR3 is TGTGCCAGCAGTTACTCGAGGCTCAGTTACACAGATACGCAGTATTTT. Its protein product is CASSYSRLSYTDTQYF.

In this sample, this clonotype turned up a few times. This chain joins TRBV18 and TRBJ1-6; D not certain. With 1 base removed from V and 10 bases from J, the gap between germline ends came to 11 bases. The CDR3 sequence is 14 residues long. Germline CDR1 is KGHSH and CDR2 is LQKENI. The DNA of the CDR3 is TGTGCCAGCTCACCACAACCCGTCCCCTCACCCCTCCACTTT. Protein: CASSPQPVPSPLHF.

This clonotype showed up just a few times. The rearrangement links TRBV3-1 to TRBJ2-6; 7 bases agree with TRBD1. CDR1 is LGHDT, CDR2 YNNKEL, per germline (reference sequence). J was trimmed by 2 bases and V by 5 bases; bases with no gene match: 3. This CDR3 contains 15 residues. The CDR3: CASSNTGAGANVLTF. DNA of the CDR3: TGTGCCAGCAGCAATACAGGGGCTGGGGCCAACGTCCTGACTTTC.

V is TRBV6-5 and J is TRBJ1-5, with D unresolved. The CDR3 extends over 13 amino acids. Germline V gene sequence: CDR1 MNHEY, CDR2 SVGAGI. The germline V and J ends were trimmed by 8 bases and 3 bases, with 11 bases remaining between them. This chain's CDR3 is CASAPGYNQPQHF. As DNA, the CDR3 is TGTGCCAGCGCTCCGGGTTACAATCAGCCCCAGCATTTT.

This clonotype was found a few times. This sequence joins TRBV4-1 and TRBJ2-3, with 9 positions matching TRBD1. The V and J ends lost 5 bases and 6 bases, in that order; junction bases with no gene match: 9. The CDR3 length is 15 residues. Germline CDR1 reads MGHRA; CDR2 reads YSYEKL. CDR3 bases: TGCGCCAGCAGCTCCTGGGACAGGGACCCGGATACGCAGTATTTT. Encoded protein: CASSSWDRDPDTQYF.

This clonotype was seen only a few times. The chain combines TRBV20-1 with TRBJ1-6; D might be TRBD1 (5 bases). This CDR3 comprises 14 residues. Deletions cut 1 base from V and 8 bases from J, with 12 bases between. CDR1 and CDR2 from the germline V gene are DFQATT and SNEGSKA (reference sequence). The CDR3 region is CSARGGWSDSPLHF. The CDR3 DNA is TGCAGTGCTAGAGGGGGGTGGTCGGATTCACCCCTCCACTTT.

The chain combines TRBV7-6 with TRBJ2-7, with D possibly TRBD1 on 6 matching bases. The CDR3 covers 15 residues. Germline V lookup: CDR1 SGHVS, CDR2 FNYEAQ. V was pared by 5 bases and J by 1 base, with 15 bases between. The DNA of the CDR3 is TGTGCCAGCAGCCCAAGGACAGTCGGATCCTACGAGCAGTACTTC. Residues: CASSPRTVGSYEQYF.

The table lists this clonotype with a few counts. This sequence joins TRBV5-1 and TRBJ2-7; 8 nucleotides agree with TRBD2. With 0 bases clipped from V and 3 bases from J, the junction kept 2 bases outside the gene matches. Germline V lookup: CDR1 SGHRS, CDR2 YFSETQ. There are 14 residues in the CDR3. The chain's CDR3 is CASSLATSGYEQYF. The DNA for the CDR3 is TGCGCCAGCAGCTTGGCTACTAGCGGCTACGAGCAGTACTTC.

DNA for the CDR3: TGTGCCAGCAGCTCCCAACAGGGTACAGCCTACGAGCAGTACTTC. Amino acids: CASSSQQGTAYEQYF. J is TRBJ2-7 and V is TRBV7-2, with D maybe TRBD1 (6 bases). V lost 4 bases, J lost 2 bases, and 15 bases lay in between. Germline V gives CDR1 SGHTA, CDR2 FQGNSA. This CDR3 contains 15 residues.

This clonotype was picked up a small number of times. CDR3 protein: CASSLGGDGANVLTF. The CDR3 region has the DNA TGTGCCAGCAGTCTTGGGGGTGACGGGGCCAACGTCCTGACTTTC. This sequence joins TRBV3-1 and TRBJ2-6; D could derive from TRBD1 or TRBD2 (5 bases each). CDR1 LGHDT and CDR2 YNNKEL come from the germline V gene (reference sequence). There are 15 residues in the CDR3. V was pared by 6 bases and J by 4 bases, with 13 bases between.

Points on this clonotype: The junction shows a germline mismatch at one end, possibly a read error. This sequence joins TRBV11-2 and TRBJ2-7; the D gene is possibly TRBD2 (6 bases). CDR1 and CDR2 from the germline V gene are SGHAT and FQNNGV. This CDR3 has 17 residues. The DNA of the CDR3 is TGTGCCAGCAGCGTAGACGTGGGGGGACTGGAGGATTACGAGCAGTACTTC. This encodes CASSVDVGGLEDYEQYF.

This sequence joins TRBV20-1 and TRBJ1-3; D gene uncertain. Germline V CDR1 and CDR2: DFQATT, SNEGSKA (reference sequence). V lost 1 base and J 4 bases, leaving 11 bases between the germline ends. There are 14 residues in the CDR3. The CDR3, as DNA: TGCAGTGCTAGAGCCCGGACGCAAGGAAACACCATATATTTT. As protein: CSARARTQGNTIYF.

The gene calls are TRBV9 and TRBJ2-1; no definite D call. V was clipped by 1 base and J by 1 base, with 15 bases between them. The CDR3 runs to 17 residues. In germline, CDR1 is SGDLS, CDR2 YYNGEE. CDR3 region: CASSVNRSVHSYNEQFF. CDR3 nucleotides: TGTGCCAGCAGCGTAAACCGGAGTGTCCATTCCTACAATGAGCAGTTCTTC.

This clonotype was seen a handful of times. This chain connects TRBV24-1 to TRBJ2-2; possible D gene TRBD2, 5 bases. From germline, CDR1 is KGHDR and CDR2 SFDVKD. CDR3 length equals 16 residues. The germline V and J ends were trimmed by 1 base and 6 bases, with 14 bases remaining between them. The CDR3 nucleotides are TGTGCCACCAGTGATTTCCCCAGGACTGGCGCCGGGGAGCTGTTTTTT. Amino acids: CATSDFPRTGAGELFF.

This clonotype was observed a few times. The chain has TRBV7-9 and TRBJ1-3, with TRBD1 as a possible D gene (6 bases). The V and J ends lost 5 bases and 4 bases respectively, with 15 bases between them. The CDR3 extends over 15 amino acids. Germline CDR1 reads SEHNR; CDR2 reads FQNEAQ (reference sequence). The CDR3 here is CASSPGEVSGNTIYF. In nucleotides, the CDR3 is TGTGCCAGCAGCCCAGGGGAGGTCTCCGGAAACACCATATATTTT.

The chain carries TRBV20-1 and TRBJ2-1; D unclear. From germline, CDR1 is DFQATT and CDR2 SNEGSKA (reference sequence). This CDR3 contains 11 residues. Trimming removed 6 bases at V and 5 bases at J, with 8 bases between. Here the CDR3 DNA reads TGCAGTGCCGACACTAACAATGAGCAGTTCTTC. Protein product: CSADTNNEQFF.

This clonotype was counted a few times. The chain carries TRBV24-1 and TRBJ1-2, with 9 bases that match TRBD1. The CDR3 sequence is 17 residues long. Germline-derived CDR1 and CDR2 are KGHDR and SFDVKD. With 3 bases clipped from V and 4 bases from J, the junction kept 11 bases outside the gene matches. CDR3 in amino acids: CATSDRFTGGDVYGYTF. DNA for the CDR3: TGTGCCACCAGTGATCGATTCACAGGGGGCGACGTCTATGGCTACACCTTC.

This clonotype has a handful of counts. V and J are TRBV6-6 and TRBJ1-2, with 9 bases that match TRBD1. The CDR3 covers 13 residues. V gave up 5 bases and J gave up 7 bases; unmatched junction bases: 5. Germline CDR1 reads MNHNY; CDR2 reads SVGAGI (reference sequence). The CDR3 nucleotides are TGTGCCAGCAGTCCTACAGGGGGCTTTGGCTACACCTTC. This gives the protein CASSPTGGFGYTF.

The DNA of the CDR3 is TGTGCCAGCTCCCGTAGAGAGGACTACGAGCAGTACGTC. Protein sequence: CASSRREDYEQYV. The chain combines TRBV18 with TRBJ2-7; no firm D call. V lost 6 bases to trimming and J lost 3 bases, with 12 bases between them. CDR1 and CDR2 (germline): KGHSH, LQKENI. The CDR3 consists of 13 residues.

Worth noting for this clonotype: A read error may produce the germline difference seen at one junction end. The chain recombines TRBV3-1 with TRBJ2-3; a weak D match, TRBD2 (5 bases). CDR1 and CDR2 (germline): LGHDT, YNNKEL (reference sequence). The CDR3 has 13 residues. The CDR3 protein is CATSQEVADTQYF. CDR3 in DNA: TGTGCCACCAGCCAGGAGGTGGCTGATACGCAGTATTTT.

The sample holds a few counts of this clonotype. The chain couples TRBV5-4 to TRBJ2-3; D may be TRBD1 or TRBD2 (5 bases each). V was clipped by 0 bases and J by 8 bases, with 13 bases between them. Germline CDR1 reads SGHNT; CDR2 reads YYREEE (reference sequence). The CDR3 covers 14 residues. Here the CDR3 reads CASSLGQGARTQYF. DNA of the CDR3: TGTGCCAGCAGCTTGGGGCAGGGAGCACGTACGCAGTATTTT.

This clonotype showed up many times. The CDR3 nucleotides read TGTGCCAGCAGCGTGAACGGGGTCTCAGATACGCAGTATTTT. It yields the protein CASSVNGVSDTQYF. This rearrangement joins TRBV9 to TRBJ2-3; D perhaps matches TRBD2 (5 bases). This CDR3 is built from 14 residues. V was cut by 2 bases and J by 4 bases, with 11 bases left in between. Germline V gene sequence: CDR1 SGDLS, CDR2 YYNGEE.